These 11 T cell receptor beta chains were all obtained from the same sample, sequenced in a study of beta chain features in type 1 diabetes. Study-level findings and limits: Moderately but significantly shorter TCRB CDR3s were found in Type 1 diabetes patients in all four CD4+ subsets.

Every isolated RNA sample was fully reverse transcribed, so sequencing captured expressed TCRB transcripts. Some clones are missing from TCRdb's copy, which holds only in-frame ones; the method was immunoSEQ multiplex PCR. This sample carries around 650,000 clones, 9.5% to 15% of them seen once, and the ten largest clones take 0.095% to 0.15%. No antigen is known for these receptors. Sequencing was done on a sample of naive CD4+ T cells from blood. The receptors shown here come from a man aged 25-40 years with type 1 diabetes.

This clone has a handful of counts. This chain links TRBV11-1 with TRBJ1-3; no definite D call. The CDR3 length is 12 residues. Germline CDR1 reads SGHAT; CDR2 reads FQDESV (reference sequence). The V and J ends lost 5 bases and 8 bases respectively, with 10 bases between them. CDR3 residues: CASSAIADTIYF. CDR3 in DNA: TGTGCCAGCAGCGCCATCGCGGACACCATATATTTT.

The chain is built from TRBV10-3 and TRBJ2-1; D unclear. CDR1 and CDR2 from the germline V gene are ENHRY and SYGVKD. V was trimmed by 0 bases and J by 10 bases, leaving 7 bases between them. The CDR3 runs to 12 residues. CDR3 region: CAISESVAEQFF. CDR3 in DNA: TGTGCCATCAGTGAGTCGGTCGCGGAGCAGTTCTTC.

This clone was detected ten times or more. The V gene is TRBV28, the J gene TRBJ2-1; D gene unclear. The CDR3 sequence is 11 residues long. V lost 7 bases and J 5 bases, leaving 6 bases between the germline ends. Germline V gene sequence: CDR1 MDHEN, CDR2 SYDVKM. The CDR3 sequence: CASIRNNEQFF. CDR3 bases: TGTGCCAGCATCAGGAACAATGAGCAGTTCTTC.

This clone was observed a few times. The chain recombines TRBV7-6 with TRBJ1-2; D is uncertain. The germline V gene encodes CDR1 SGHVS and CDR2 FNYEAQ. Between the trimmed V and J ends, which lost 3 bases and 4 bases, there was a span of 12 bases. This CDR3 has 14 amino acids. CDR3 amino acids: CASSFGQRPYGYTF. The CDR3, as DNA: TGTGCCAGCAGCTTCGGCCAGCGTCCCTATGGCTACACCTTC.

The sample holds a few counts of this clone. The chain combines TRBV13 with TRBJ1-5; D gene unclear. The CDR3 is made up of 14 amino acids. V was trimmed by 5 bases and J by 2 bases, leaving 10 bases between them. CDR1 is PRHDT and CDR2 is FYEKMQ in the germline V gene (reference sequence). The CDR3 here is CASSPSPGNQPQHF. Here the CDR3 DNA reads TGTGCCAGCAGCCCCTCCCCGGGCAATCAGCCCCAGCATTTT.

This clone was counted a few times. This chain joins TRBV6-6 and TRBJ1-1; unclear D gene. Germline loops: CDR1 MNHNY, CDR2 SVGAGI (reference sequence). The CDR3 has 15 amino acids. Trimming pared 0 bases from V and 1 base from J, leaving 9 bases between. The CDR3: CASSYSDGRNTEAFF. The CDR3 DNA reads TGTGCCAGCAGTTACTCGGATGGTCGGAACACTGAAGCTTTCTTT.

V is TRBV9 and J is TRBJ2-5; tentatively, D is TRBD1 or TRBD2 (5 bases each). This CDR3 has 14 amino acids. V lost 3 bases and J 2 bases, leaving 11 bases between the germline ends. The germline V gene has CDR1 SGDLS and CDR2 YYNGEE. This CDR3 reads CASSEGTIQETQYF. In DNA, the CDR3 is TGTGCCAGCAGCGAGGGGACCATTCAAGAGACCCAGTACTTC.

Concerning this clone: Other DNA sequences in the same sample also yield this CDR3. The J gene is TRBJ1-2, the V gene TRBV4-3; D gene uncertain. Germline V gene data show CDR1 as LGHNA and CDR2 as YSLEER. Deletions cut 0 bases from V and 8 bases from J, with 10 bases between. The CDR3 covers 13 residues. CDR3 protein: CASSQDRGGGYTF. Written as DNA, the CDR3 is TGCGCCAGCAGCCAAGATCGAGGTGGCGGCTACACCTTC.

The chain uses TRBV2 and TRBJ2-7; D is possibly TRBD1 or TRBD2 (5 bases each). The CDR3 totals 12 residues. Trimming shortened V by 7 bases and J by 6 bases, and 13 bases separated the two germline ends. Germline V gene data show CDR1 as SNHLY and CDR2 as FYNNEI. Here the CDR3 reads CASTLGDGEQYF. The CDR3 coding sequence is TGTGCCAGCACCTTAGGGGACGGCGAGCAGTACTTC.

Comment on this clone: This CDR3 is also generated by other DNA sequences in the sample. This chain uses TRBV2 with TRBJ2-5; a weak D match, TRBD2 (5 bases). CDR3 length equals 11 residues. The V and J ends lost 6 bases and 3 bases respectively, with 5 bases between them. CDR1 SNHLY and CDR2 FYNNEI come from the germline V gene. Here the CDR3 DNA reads TGTGCCAGCAGGAGGGAAGAGACCCAGTACTTC. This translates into CASRREETQYF.

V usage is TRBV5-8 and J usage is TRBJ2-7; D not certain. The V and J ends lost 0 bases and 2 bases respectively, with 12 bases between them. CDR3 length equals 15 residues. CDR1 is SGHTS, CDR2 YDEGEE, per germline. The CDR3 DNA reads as TGTGCCAGCAGCTTGGATGTTACGGTCCCCTACGAGCAGTACTTC. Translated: CASSLDVTVPYEQYF.